The source of this T cell receptor (beta chain) is a study of neurological immune-mediated disorders. The cDNA came from 5'RACE with 10-nucleotide random UMIs. Over 180 million TCR-beta sequences (from 15-18 subjects) were yielded by each sequencing run. TCRdb re-called the 5' RACE reads through MiXCR, storing one row per CDR3 protein. The table records 70,000 or so distinct CDR3 sequences, 2.5% to 4% of them present only once. Germline CDR1 LGHNA, CDR2 YNFKEQ. The V gene end was trimmed by 4 bases and the J gene end by 7 bases; junction bases not matched to a gene: 10. The CDR3 is made up of 17 amino acids. This clonotype was detected many times. Its antigen is undetermined. Findings and limits, study-wide: Neither clinical nor MRI features were found to be associated with the multiple sclerosis repertoire cluster. When the repertoires were sorted by phylogenetic grouping, those of 18 of 34 multiple sclerosis patients ended up in one related-CDR3 cluster, a possible signature.

The source of this sequence is a woman aged 50 to 60 with multiple sclerosis. Sequencing was carried out using PBMCs. The gene calls are TRBV4-2 and TRBJ2-1; TRBD2 aligns across 13 bases. This CDR3 is CASSRWGLAGLRNEQFF. DNA for the CDR3: TGTGCCAGCAGCCGATGGGGACTAGCGGGGCTGAGGAATGAGCAGTTCTTC.